The sequence of this T cell receptor (beta chain) was determined in a study of cytomegalovirus exposure and HLA in healthy donors. The PCR contained 60 Vbeta and 13 Jbeta primers. Data came from immunoSEQ multiplex PCR; TCRdb stores just in-frame clones and leaves some out. The profile shows around 94,000 clones, around 85% of them singletons. Trimming took 3 bases from V and 0 from J, leaving 6 bases between them. Germline CDR1 GTSNPN, CDR2 SVGIG (reference sequence). The CDR3 totals 12 residues. This chain uses TRBV30 with TRBJ2-7, with unresolved D. The sequence was collected from a man between 18 and 35 years old in good health and CMV-seronegative. Material for sequencing was PBMCs. Here the CDR3 DNA reads TGTGCCTGGAGGAGTACCTCCTACGAGCAGTACTTC. This encodes CAWRSTSYEQYF.